Below, 32 T cell receptor beta chains from the same sample are listed, as sequenced in a study of control samples from healthy donors and cancer patients (dated by TCRdb to about 2020). Library prep was done by the immunoSEQ multiplex PCR assay. TCRdb provides this immuneACCESS table in a form limited to in-frame rearrangements. Some clones are lacking; in checked studies, under half of them reflect an unresolved V gene, and why the rest are absent is not known. Across this sample there are around 120,000 clones, with around 87% seen only once. The top ten hold 2.9% of the sample. The sample consisted of blood. These receptors all come from a man aged 55 to 70 in good health.

This chain uses TRBV28 with TRBJ1-4, with no clear D. There are 13 residues in the CDR3. V lost 2 bases, J lost 7 bases, and 8 bases lay in between. CDR1 is MDHEN, CDR2 SYDVKM, per germline. DNA of the CDR3: TGTGCCAGCAGTTTACTACTCATTGAAAAACTGTTTTTT. Its protein product is CASSLLLIEKLFF. Combining the CDR3 with reference TRBV28 and TRBJ1-4 gives the whole variable domain DVKVTQSSRYLVKRTGEKVFLECVQDMDHENMFWYRQDPGLGLRLIYFSYDVKMKEKGDIPEGYSVSREKKERFSLILESASTNQTSMYLCASSLLLIEKLFFGSGTQLSVL.

V gene TRBV7-3 combines with J gene TRBJ2-5, with a possible D match to TRBD2 (6 bases). This CDR3 has 16 residues. CDR1 is SGHTA, CDR2 FQGTGA, per germline. V was clipped by 4 bases and J by 5 bases, with 20 bases between them. The CDR3 loop is CASSSGAVGSLETQYF. The CDR3 nucleotides read TGTGCCAGCAGCTCGGGAGCGGTAGGGTCGCTGGAGACCCAGTACTTC.

V gene TRBV9 combines with J gene TRBJ1-4; perhaps TRBD1 as D (5 bases). Trimming cost V 4 bases and J 7 bases, with 14 bases left between them. The CDR3 is made up of 14 amino acids. The V gene's germline CDR1 is SGDLS and CDR2 YYNGEE. This chain's CDR3 is CASSPGAFGEKLFF. The CDR3 region has the DNA TGTGCCAGCAGCCCTGGGGCTTTTGGTGAAAAACTGTTTTTT.

The chain combines TRBV7-9 with TRBJ1-2; no clear D gene. Between the trimmed V and J ends, which lost 4 bases and 7 bases, there was a span of 10 bases. The CDR3 spans 12 residues. In germline, CDR1 is SEHNR, CDR2 FQNEAQ (reference sequence). This CDR3 reads CASSSTTFGYTF. For the CDR3, the DNA is TGTGCCAGCAGCTCAACTACGTTTGGCTACACCTTC.

The rearrangement uses TRBV19 and TRBJ2-7; D may be TRBD1 (5 bases). The CDR3 runs to 13 residues. V was shortened by 6 bases and J by 1 base, with 10 bases between the two germline ends. The V gene's germline CDR1 is LNHDA and CDR2 SQIVND (reference sequence). The CDR3 DNA follows: TGTGCCAGTAGACGAACAGGATCCTACGAGCAGTACTTC. Its protein is CASRRTGSYEQYF.

The chain joins TRBV11-2 to TRBJ2-3; 11 bases map to TRBD1. Germline trimming cut 4 bases from V and 5 bases from J; bases unmatched to any gene: 8. CDR3 length: 16 residues. Per the germline V gene, CDR1 is SGHAT and CDR2 is FQNNGV. The CDR3, as DNA: TGTGCCAGCAGCTCACGGACAGGGGGCTCTTTAGATACGCAGTATTTT. Residues: CASSSRTGGSLDTQYF. Full variable domain (missing parts from reference TRBV11-2 and TRBJ2-3): EAGVAQSPRYKIIEKRQSVAFWCNPISGHATLYWYQQILGQGPKLLIQFQNNGVVDDSQLPKDRFSAERLKGVDSTLKIQPAKLEDSAVYLCASSSRTGGSLDTQYFGPGTRLTVL.

The chain uses TRBV19 and TRBJ1-6; no clear D gene. The CDR3 totals 18 residues. V was pared by 2 bases and J by 7 bases, with 21 bases between. In germline, CDR1 is LNHDA, CDR2 SQIVND (reference sequence). This CDR3 reads CASSILTTATQGNSPLHF. Written as DNA, the CDR3 is TGTGCCAGTAGTATATTGACTACAGCCACCCAAGGGAATTCACCCCTCCACTTT.

V and J are TRBV5-1 and TRBJ1-4; D remains unclear. Per germline, CDR1 SGHRS and CDR2 YFSETQ. The CDR3 sequence is 15 residues long. V lost 5 bases and J 5 bases, leaving 16 bases between the germline ends. The CDR3 here is CASSVTGLGNEKLFF. In DNA form, the CDR3 reads TGCGCCAGCAGTGTGACGGGGTTAGGGAATGAAAAACTGTTTTTT.

The chain recombines TRBV29-1 with TRBJ1-3; D is perhaps TRBD1 (5 bases). Germline V lookup: CDR1 SQVTM, CDR2 ANQGSEA. This CDR3 has 11 amino acids. This CDR3 is CRDVRANTIYF. In DNA form, the CDR3 reads TGCAGAGATGTCAGGGCTAACACCATATATTTT.

V usage is TRBV11-3 and J usage is TRBJ2-7; 8 bases map to TRBD1. Germline V CDR1 and CDR2: SGHNT, YENEEA. V trimming: 6 bases; J trimming: 3 bases; junction bases outside the gene matches: 4. The CDR3 loop spans 13 amino acids. CDR3 DNA sequence: TGTGCCAGCAGTTACAGGGGGAGCTACGAGCAGTACTTC. Translating gives CASSYRGSYEQYF. Full variable domain (remainder filled in from reference TRBV11-3 and TRBJ2-7): EAGVVQSPRYKIIEKKQPVAFWCNPISGHNTLYWYLQNLGQGPELLIRYENEEAVDDSQLPKDRFSAERLKGVDSTLKIQPAELGDSAVYLCASSYRGSYEQYFGPGTRLTVT.

The chain carries TRBV7-2 and TRBJ1-5; perhaps TRBD1 as D (6 bases). This CDR3 is 16 amino acids long. V lost 3 bases and J 5 bases, leaving 17 bases between the germline ends. Germline loops: CDR1 SGHTA, CDR2 FQGNSA. The CDR3 DNA is TGTGCCAGCAGCTTTCTCACAGGGTGGGGAGATCAGCCCCAGCATTTT. Encoded protein: CASSFLTGWGDQPQHF. Complete variable domain (other parts from reference TRBV7-2 and TRBJ1-5): GAGVSQSPSNKVTEKGKDVELRCDPISGHTALYWYRQSLGQGLEFLIYFQGNSAPDKSGLPSDRFSAERTGGSVSTLTIQRTQQEDSAVYLCASSFLTGWGDQPQHFGDGTRLSIL.

The chain is built from TRBV6-5 and TRBJ1-1; 10 bases map to TRBD1. CDR3 size: 16 residues. V was clipped by 4 bases and J by 5 bases; unmatched bases: 10. Germline CDR1 reads MNHEY; CDR2 reads SVGAGI. CDR3 protein: CASSSRQGAGRTEAFF. For the CDR3, the DNA is TGTGCCAGCAGTTCTCGACAGGGGGCAGGCAGGACTGAAGCTTTCTTT.

The chain employs TRBV6-5 and TRBJ1-5; D perhaps matches TRBD1 (6 bases). The CDR3 extends over 14 amino acids. The V end lost 10 bases, the J end lost 0 bases, and 13 bases lay between the germline ends. The germline V gene has CDR1 MNHEY and CDR2 SVGAGI. CDR3 nucleotide sequence: TGTGCCACCTCCAGGACAGATAGCAATCAGCCCCAGCATTTT. Amino acid sequence: CATSRTDSNQPQHF.

The genes are TRBV28 and TRBJ1-2; D is undetermined. This CDR3 contains 13 residues. V lost 3 bases and J lost 11, with 16 bases in between. Germline V gives CDR1 MDHEN, CDR2 SYDVKM. The CDR3 nucleotides are TGTGCCAGCAGTTTCTCGGCCCCTCCTGCTTACACCTTC. This translates into CASSFSAPPAYTF.

The chain is built from TRBV4-2 and TRBJ2-1; 10 nucleotides match TRBD2. This CDR3 contains 14 residues. Trimming cost V 7 bases and J 5 bases; bases outside gene matches: 5. Germline values: CDR1 LGHNA, CDR2 YNFKEQ. The CDR3, as DNA: TGTGCCAGCAAAACTAGCGGGGCAAACAATGAGCAGTTCTTC. Protein sequence: CASKTSGANNEQFF.

About this clone itself: One end of the junction varies from germline; a read error may be responsible. The chain employs TRBV30 and TRBJ1-6, with D tentatively TRBD1 (5 bases). Per the germline V gene, CDR1 is GTSNPN and CDR2 is SVGIG (reference sequence). This CDR3 comprises 14 residues. The CDR3 region is CAWRNGGDKSPLHF. The CDR3 DNA is TGTGCCTGGAGGAATGGAGGGGATAAATCACCCCTCCACTTT.

V and J are TRBV7-9 and TRBJ2-3; no firm D call. V was shortened by 1 base and J by 2 bases, with 7 bases between the two germline ends. This CDR3 contains 14 residues. The germline CDR1 and CDR2 sequences are SEHNR and FQNEAQ (reference sequence). CDR3 sequence (DNA): TGTGCCAGCAGCTTAGGGGTAATCACAGATACGCAGTATTTT. Translated: CASSLGVITDTQYF.

This clone was counted between two and nine times. The chain uses TRBV5-6 and TRBJ2-3; TRBD1 agrees at 9 bases. The germline CDR1 and CDR2 sequences are SGHDT and YYEEEE. The CDR3 loop spans 16 amino acids. Trimming removed 5 bases from V and 4 bases from J; junction bases left unmatched: 11. The CDR3 is CASRSSGTGSPDTQYF. The CDR3 region has the DNA TGTGCCAGCAGATCTTCCGGGACAGGGTCTCCAGATACGCAGTATTTT.

The J gene is TRBJ1-2, the V gene TRBV6-2 or TRBV6-3; TRBD1 might be the D (6 bases). The germline V gene encodes CDR1 MNHEY and CDR2 SVGEGT. Trimming pared 5 bases from V and 5 bases from J, leaving 12 bases between. The CDR3 loop spans 13 amino acids. CDR3 residues: CASSPDRLYGYTF. DNA for the CDR3: TGTGCCAGCAGTCCGGACAGACTTTATGGCTACACCTTC.

The rearrangement uses TRBV21-1 and TRBJ2-1. TRBV21-1 is designated a pseudogene. The CDR3 extends over 14 amino acids. The CDR3 is CASSNGDRPDEQFF. CDR3 sequence (DNA): TGTGCCAGCAGCAATGGGGATCGCCCTGATGAGCAGTTCTTC.

The chain carries TRBV28 and TRBJ1-3, with 7 bases aligning to TRBD1. The CDR3 contains 16 residues. J was trimmed by 4 bases and V by 3 bases; bases with no gene match: 9. Germline-derived CDR1 and CDR2 are MDHEN and SYDVKM. CDR3 sequence reads: CASSFSTGASGNTIYF. The CDR3 coding sequence is TGTGCCAGCAGTTTCTCCACAGGGGCATCGGGAAACACCATATATTTT.

This chain uses TRBV6-5 with TRBJ1-1; 8 nucleotides agree with TRBD1. Germline CDR1 MNHEY, CDR2 SVGAGI. The J segment lost 6 bases and the V segment lost 2 bases, leaving 8 bases of the junction unmatched. The CDR3 totals 15 residues. The CDR3 sequence is CASSYTRQGFAEAFF. The DNA for the CDR3 is TGTGCCAGCAGTTACACCAGACAGGGGTTCGCTGAAGCTTTCTTT.

The V gene is TRBV4-1, the J gene TRBJ2-5, with D uncertain. Trimming shortened V by 0 bases and J by 5 bases, and 13 bases separated the two germline ends. The CDR3 extends over 15 amino acids. Germline loops: CDR1 MGHRA, CDR2 YSYEKL. CDR3 coding DNA: TGCGCCAGCAGCCAAGAGGCGACTTTCGGCGAGACCCAGTACTTC. This translates into CASSQEATFGETQYF.

The chain couples TRBV9 to TRBJ1-2; possible D gene TRBD1, 5 bases. Germline values: CDR1 SGDLS, CDR2 YYNGEE. CDR3 length: 14 amino acids. Trimming shortened V by 4 bases and J by 8 bases, and 18 bases separated the two germline ends. The CDR3 DNA is TGTGCCAGCAGCCCACGGGGCCTCCCTCGGGGCTACACCTTC. This codes for CASSPRGLPRGYTF. Using reference TRBV9 and TRBJ1-2 for the parts outside the CDR3, the full variable domain is DSGVTQTPKHLITATGQRVTLRCSPRSGDLSVYWYQQSLDQGLQFLIQYYNGEERAKGNILERFSAQQFPDLHSELNLSSLELGDSALYFCASSPRGLPRGYTFGSGTRLTVV.

The V call is TRBV25-1, the J call TRBJ1-4, with D perhaps matching TRBD1 (6 bases). The length of the CDR3 is 14 residues. With 0 bases removed from V and 8 bases from J, the gap between germline ends came to 10 bases. CDR1 and CDR2 from the germline V gene are MGHDK and SYGVNS. For the CDR3, the DNA is TGTGCCAGCAGTGAATACAGGGGAGAGGAAAAACTGTTTTTT. Amino acid sequence: CASSEYRGEEKLFF.

V gene TRBV6-1 combines with J gene TRBJ1-2; 7 bases fit TRBD1. Germline trimming cut 2 bases from V and 4 bases from J; bases unmatched to any gene: 4. From germline, CDR1 is MNHNS and CDR2 SASEGT. The CDR3 totals 14 residues. The CDR3 protein is CASSEQGGGYGYTF. The CDR3 DNA is TGTGCCAGCAGTGAACAGGGGGGCGGCTATGGCTACACCTTC.

V gene TRBV28 combines with J gene TRBJ2-2; TRBD2 might be the D (6 bases). V was shortened by 5 bases and J by 7 bases, with 11 bases between the two germline ends. Germline CDR1 is MDHEN and CDR2 is SYDVKM. CDR3 length: 13 residues. The CDR3 loop is CASSEGGLGELFF. Here the CDR3 DNA reads TGTGCCAGCAGTGAGGGAGGTCTCGGGGAGCTGTTTTTT.

The chain employs TRBV5-1 and TRBJ2-1, with a weak D call TRBD1 (6 bases). The CDR3 has 15 amino acids. CDR1 and CDR2 from the germline V gene are SGHRS and YFSETQ. V lost 0 bases and J 2 bases, leaving 9 bases between the germline ends. The CDR3 nucleotides read TGCGCCAGCAGCTTGGGGACAGCCACCTACAATGAGCAGTTCTTC. Protein: CASSLGTATYNEQFF.

With regard to this clone: Other DNA variants within this sample encode the same CDR3. The chain has TRBV2 and TRBJ1-2; possibly TRBD1 for D (5 bases). There are 13 residues in the CDR3. V gave up 5 bases and J gave up 4 bases, with 11 bases separating them. Germline CDR1 and CDR2: SNHLY and FYNNEI. DNA of the CDR3: TGTGCCAGCAGTCCCGACAGAAGCTATGGCTACACCTTC. This gives the protein CASSPDRSYGYTF. Full variable domain (missing parts from reference TRBV2 and TRBJ1-2): EPEVTQTPSHQVTQMGQEVILRCVPISNHLYFYWYRQILGQKVEFLVSFYNNEISEKSEIFDDQFSVERPDGSNFTLKIRSTKLEDSAMYFCASSPDRSYGYTFGSGTRLTVV.

The gene calls are TRBV12-2 and TRBJ1-2; TRBD1, the D gene given by the table, was not confirmed from the DNA. TRBV12-2 is a listed pseudogene. The CDR3 extends over 17 amino acids. The CDR3 DNA sequence: TGTGCAAGTCGCCCCCAGGGGGAGGCAGGGCCCCACCGCGGCTACACCTTC. This translates into CASRPQGEAGPHRGYTF.

This clone was detected once. Written as DNA, the CDR3 is TGTGCCAGCAGCTTAGCGGGGGGCTACCTCACAGATACGCAGTATTTT. This codes for CASSLAGGYLTDTQYF. The chain combines TRBV5-6 with TRBJ2-3; 9 nucleotides match TRBD2. Unmatched junction bases numbered 6, after V lost 2 bases and J lost 2 bases. This CDR3 spans 16 amino acids. Germline V gene sequence: CDR1 SGHDT, CDR2 YYEEEE.

The V call is TRBV7-9, the J call TRBJ1-6, with D possibly matching TRBD1 (5 bases). From germline, CDR1 is SEHNR and CDR2 FQNEAQ (reference sequence). Between the trimmed V and J ends, which lost 5 bases and 4 bases, there was a span of 9 bases. The CDR3 sequence is 14 residues long. The CDR3 sequence is CASSRDGYNSPLHF. The CDR3 nucleotides read TGTGCCAGCAGCCGGGACGGTTATAATTCACCCCTCCACTTT.